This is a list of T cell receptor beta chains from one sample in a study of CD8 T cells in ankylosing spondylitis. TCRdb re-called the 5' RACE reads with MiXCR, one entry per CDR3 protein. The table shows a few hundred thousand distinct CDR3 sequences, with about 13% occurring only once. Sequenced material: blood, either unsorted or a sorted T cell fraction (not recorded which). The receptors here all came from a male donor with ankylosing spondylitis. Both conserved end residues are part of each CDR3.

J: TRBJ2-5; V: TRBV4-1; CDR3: CASSQAKRGGETQYF
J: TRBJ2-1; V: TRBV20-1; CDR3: CSARIGLAGTGSYNEQFF
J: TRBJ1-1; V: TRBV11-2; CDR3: CASSLDAARRKGTEAFF
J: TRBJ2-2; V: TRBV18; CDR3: CASSPGQGARITGELFF
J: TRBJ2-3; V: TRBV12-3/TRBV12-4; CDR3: CASSFGLAGGNTDTQYF
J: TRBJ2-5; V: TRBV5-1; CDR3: CASSPRAAYQETQYF
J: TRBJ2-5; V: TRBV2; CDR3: CASIPGGSWETQYF
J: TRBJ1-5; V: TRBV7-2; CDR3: CASSLVRIGAGNQPQHF
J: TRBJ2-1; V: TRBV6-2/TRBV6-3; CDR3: CASSFPQIRGLRMDYNEQFF
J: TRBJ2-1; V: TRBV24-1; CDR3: CATSDLGLDSNEQFF
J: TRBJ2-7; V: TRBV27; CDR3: CASSFVFLGYEQYF
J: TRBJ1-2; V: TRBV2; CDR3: CASRSRDRGGSGYTF
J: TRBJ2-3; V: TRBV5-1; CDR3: CASSLDTGTGSFTDTQYF
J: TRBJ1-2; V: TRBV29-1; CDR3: CSVARTGHSYTF
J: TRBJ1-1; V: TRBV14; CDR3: CASSQDQGAGRRTEAFF
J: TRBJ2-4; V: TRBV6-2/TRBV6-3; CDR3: CASSYSSEAKNIQYF
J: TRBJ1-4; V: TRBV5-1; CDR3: CASSGSDNEKLFF
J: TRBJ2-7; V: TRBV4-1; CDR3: CASSGRPQGRAYEQYF
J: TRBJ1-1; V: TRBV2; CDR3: CASRTRQGAMNTEAFF
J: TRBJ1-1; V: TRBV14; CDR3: CASGLMGQMNTEAFF
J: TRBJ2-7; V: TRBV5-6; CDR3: CASSLGGKYYEQYF
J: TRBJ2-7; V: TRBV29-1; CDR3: CSVELGHLSSYEQYF
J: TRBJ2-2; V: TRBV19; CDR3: CASSIGWQRQIYTGELFF
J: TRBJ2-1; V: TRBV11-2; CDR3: CASSLVSDRGRYNEQFF
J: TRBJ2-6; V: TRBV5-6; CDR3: CASSFSGEWRGINVLTF
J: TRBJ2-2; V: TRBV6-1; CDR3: CAVRGGGGNTGELFF
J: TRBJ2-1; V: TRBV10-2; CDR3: CALSRGAYEQFF
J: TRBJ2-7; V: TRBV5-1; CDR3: CASSLETGVFDEQYF
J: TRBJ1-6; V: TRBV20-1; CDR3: CSARRDNNSPLHF
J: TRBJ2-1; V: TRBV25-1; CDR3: CASLSYPYNEQFF
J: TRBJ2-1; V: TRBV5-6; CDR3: CASSDPSGSSYNEQFF
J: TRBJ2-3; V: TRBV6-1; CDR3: CASSPLSEIRTDTQYF
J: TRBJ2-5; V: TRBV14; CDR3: CASSQRTGGAETQYF
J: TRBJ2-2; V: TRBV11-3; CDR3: CASRGTNNTGELFF
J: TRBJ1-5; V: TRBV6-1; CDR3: CASRGRGPSNQPQHF
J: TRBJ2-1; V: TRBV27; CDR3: CASSKYGAREQFF
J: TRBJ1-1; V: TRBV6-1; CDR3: CASSVWWTVNTEAFF
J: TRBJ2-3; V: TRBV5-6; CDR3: CAMSPGGLSDTQYF
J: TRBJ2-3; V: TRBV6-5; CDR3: CASSYSLASADTQYF
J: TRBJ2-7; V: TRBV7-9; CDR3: CASSRTGALSYEQYF
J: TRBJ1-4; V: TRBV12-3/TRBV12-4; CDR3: CASSQTGREKLFF
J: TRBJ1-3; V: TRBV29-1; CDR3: CSGKREAAGNTIYF
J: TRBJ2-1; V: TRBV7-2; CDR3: CASSPRQGANEQFF
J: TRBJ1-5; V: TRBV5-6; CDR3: CASSLYLVQQPQHF
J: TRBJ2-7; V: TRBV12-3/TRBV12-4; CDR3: CASSVFPSYEQYF
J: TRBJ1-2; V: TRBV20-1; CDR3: CRVRDRVFGGYTF
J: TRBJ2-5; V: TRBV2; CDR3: CASSPPRPVEETQYF
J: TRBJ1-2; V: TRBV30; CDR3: CAWSVSGAHGYTF
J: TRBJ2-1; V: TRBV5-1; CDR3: CASSWDWSNEQFF
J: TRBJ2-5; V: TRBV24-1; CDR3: CATSTRGETQYF
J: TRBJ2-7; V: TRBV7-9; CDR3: CASSLSLSVRQTYEQYF
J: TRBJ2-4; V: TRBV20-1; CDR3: CSARSGSGAKNIQYF
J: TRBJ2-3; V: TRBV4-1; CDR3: CASSQARRVTDTQYF
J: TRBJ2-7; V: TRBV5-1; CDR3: CASSPFGQWAYEQYF
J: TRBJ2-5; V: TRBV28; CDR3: CASSLSGVQTQYF